This TCR beta chain originates from a study of blood T cells in healthy people across ages (dated by TCRdb to between 2014 and 2017). Describing the broader study: In model experiments, template switching captured about one uniquely barcoded TCR beta cDNA molecule for every two T cells. Using deep sequencing normalized with unique cDNA molecular identifiers, the study measured how TCR beta repertoire diversity changes with age. Donors were grouped into four age groups: young (average 16 years), middle-aged (39), aged (around 62) and long-lived (about 82). The study analyzed two additional independent replicas of 1 million unique cDNA reads from the same blood draw for two donors, one aged 18 to 30 and one aged 80 or older. The paper's findings and limits, for the study overall: A strong correlation was found between observed TCR beta diversity and the percentage of naive T cells measured by flow cytometry. The long-lived group showed more naive CD4+ T cells, fewer expanded clones and increased TCR diversity than the aged group, suggesting age selection. Donor CMV infection status was unknown, potentially confounding age-related changes in expanded clonotypes. Since profiling was done on bulk unsorted PBMCs, naive and antigen-experienced compartments could not be conclusively compared. As age increased, observed TCR beta diversity per million T cells dropped in a roughly linear way, and a significant reduction was already evident by age 40. Estimates of total diversity based on one million sequenced T cells were regarded as lower bounds and as underestimates.

The library was generated by 5' RACE. The sequencing machine was an Illumina HiSeq 2500. The second PCR ran for roughly 7 to 12 cycles and used a J-beta primer mix along with a sample-barcoded 5' primer. A unique molecular identifier was introduced onto each TCR beta cDNA molecule by a template-switch 5' adaptor carrying 12 random nucleotides. At least 2.5 million CDR3-containing paired-end reads were obtained from each sample. First-strand cDNA synthesis was performed from all RNA using the Mint cDNA synthesis kit, with priming by a TRBC-specific oligonucleotide. Following uracil-DNA glycosylase treatment, a first 18-cycle PCR with universal primers M1SS and BC2_uni_R was performed on all cDNA. Turning to the authors' computational methods: Normalization of each sample was performed by random selection of 1 million high-quality reads, each carrying a distinct molecular identifier. Instead of being binned into consensus sequences, reads that shared molecular identifiers were thrown out. MiTCR, set to a Q25 quality threshold and the strictest error-elimination algorithm, was used for CDR3 identification, clonotype clustering and error correction. A nonparametric unseen species model using Euler transformation provided a lower-bound estimate of total TCR beta diversity. TCRdb reprocessing: public reads trimmed at Q25 with fastp, clones called with MiXCR, in-frame beta chains kept. Identical CDR3 proteins give one entry, which carries the most common genes and DNA. TCRdb, rather than the study authors, made the V and J calls. This sample lists 750,000 or so distinct CDR3 sequences; more than 20% were detected once. The ten top clones hold roughly 9% of the sample.

Looking up the germline V gene (reference sequence) yields CDR1 SEHNR and CDR2 FQNEAQ. The CDR3, cysteine through phenylalanine, is 19 amino acids long. Left in the record is the CDR3 DNA by itself, 57 bases read in frame from the first base. V is cut back by 2 bases and J by 1 base, with 12 bases in the junction unmatched. About this clonotype: The antigen this receptor binds is unknown. One base away there is no much larger clone; base qualities are not given.

Systemically healthy Caucasian individuals from Russia, around 38 in total and aged about 6 to 100 years, were included as donors. Approximately 10 milliliters of peripheral blood were collected from each donor into EDTA-treated Vacutainer tubes. Ficoll-Paque density-gradient centrifugation was used to isolate PBMCs, with at least 7 million obtained per sample. Trizol reagent was used to extract total RNA from PBMCs, with at least 5.5 micrograms per sample. The percentages of naive CD45RAhigh/CD27high T cells were determined by flow cytometry on a PBMC aliquot from every donor. The data were also submitted as part of a second study, on T cells of mothers and their children. The second paper further reports: Donors were nine systemically healthy Caucasian individuals: three mothers and their six children. cDNA synthesis consumed the entire amount of extracted RNA, loaded at around 1.5 ug RNA in each 15 ul reaction. In the second PCR, the M1S primer added sample barcodes and 2-4 random nucleotides. More than 9 million TCR beta CDR3 reads were obtained from each mother, and about 3 million reads were obtained from each child. Thymic selection similarly shapes TCR recombination output in related and unrelated pairs, with minor effect from inherited differences. Related mother-child pairs always showed normalized repertoire overlap that was slightly higher than in unrelated mother-child pairs, though the difference was never significant. Persistent microchimeric T cell clones were not detected, at a sensitivity of roughly 100 clones per million clonotypes. The study used deep NGS to compare TCR beta repertoires of mothers and children, seeking features distinguishing related mother-child pairs from unrelated individuals. On average, the children were approximately 11 +/- 4 years old, while the mothers were about 38 +/- 4 years old. After adapter ligation with NEBNext reagents, the libraries were sequenced on Illumina HiSeq 2000 with 100+100 nt paired-end reads. To prevent cross-contamination, the mother and child libraries were prepared one month apart and sequenced in separate runs. For each donor, between 500,000 and 2,000,000 distinct TCR beta clonotypes were identified. Naive TCR beta clonotypes were estimated from low-frequency clonotypes matched to each donor's FACS-determined naive share, without sorting.

The chain is encoded by TRBV7-9 joined to TRBJ2-1; 9 of the junction bases match TRBD1. The sample consisted of blood. The TCR comes from a boy aged 5-17 years in good health. The CDR3 protein: CASSLRTGVGRGSYNEQFF. In nucleotides, the sequence is TGTGCCAGCAGCTTACGGACAGGGGTCGGCCGAGGTTCCTACAATGAGCAGTTCTTC.